A single sample gave rise to the 29 T cell receptor beta chains below, sequenced in a study of molecular identifiers for immune sequencing clone quantification. TCRdb reprocessed the PCR reads with MiXCR, giving one entry per CDR3 protein. Of more than 450,000 distinct CDR3 sequences in the sample, about 22% are singletons; the top ten hold roughly 0.81%. The sample comprised naive CD8+ T cells from blood, with Jurkat cell RNA spiked in. The subset here: FACS-sorted CD8+CD4-CCR7+CD45RA+ naive T cells. The receptors derive from a human donor in good health. Some libraries in this study had Jurkat cell RNA spiked in.

The genes are TRBV3-1 and TRBJ2-5; 9 bases match TRBD2. The CDR3 sequence is 17 residues long. The trim removed 2 bases at V and 2 bases at J, leaving 9 bases unmatched. Germline CDR1 and CDR2: LGHDT and YNNKEL (reference sequence). CDR3 amino acids: CASSQSFSSGEQETQYF. The CDR3 DNA reads as TGTGCCAGCAGCCAATCTTTTTCTAGCGGGGAACAAGAGACCCAGTACTTC.

This clonotype was counted ten times or more. CDR3 sequence (DNA): TGTGCCAGCAGCTCAGGCGGCTCCCTCCTCACAGATACGCAGTATTTT. It translates to CASSSGGSLLTDTQYF. V is TRBV13 and J is TRBJ2-3, with no clear D. Germline V gene sequence: CDR1 PRHDT, CDR2 FYEKMQ (reference sequence). The CDR3 contains 16 residues. Trimming pared 4 bases from V and 2 bases from J, leaving 16 bases between.

The CDR3 DNA is TGTGCCAGCAGCAAATTATGGACTAGCGGGGGCCCGTCCGGGGAGCTGTTTTTT. Its translation is CASSKLWTSGGPSGELFF. This chain joins TRBV9 and TRBJ2-2; 13 positions match TRBD2. The length of the CDR3 is 18 residues. Trimming removed 4 bases from V and 6 bases from J; junction bases left unmatched: 12. Germline-derived CDR1 and CDR2 are SGDLS and YYNGEE.

The J gene is TRBJ1-5, the V gene TRBV19, with no clear D. The length of the CDR3 is 17 residues. The V gene's germline CDR1 is LNHDA and CDR2 SQIVND (reference sequence). V gave up 1 base and J gave up 7 bases, with 20 bases separating them. For the CDR3, the DNA is TGTGCCAGTAGTATAGTACCCGCCCCCCCGCGCCACCAGCCCCAGCATTTT. It yields the protein CASSIVPAPPRHQPQHF.

Comments on this clonotype: This may be a read error, as it is one base from a much larger clone. This rearrangement joins TRBV5-3 to TRBJ2-3; D is unresolved. TRBV5-3 is recorded as an ORF, its role being uncertain. Trimming took off 10 bases at V and 5 bases at J, with 11 bases between the two ends. The CDR3 has 11 residues. The CDR3 DNA reads as TGTGCCGGCAGCTTCGAAGATACGCAGTATTTT. The encoded protein is CAGSFEDTQYF.

This clonotype was counted only a few times. The V call is TRBV27, the J call TRBJ2-4, with TRBD1 identical over 9 bases. Germline values: CDR1 MNHEY, CDR2 SMNVEV (reference sequence). Losses at the gene ends were 6 bases for V and 4 bases for J; bases not matched to a gene: 7. The CDR3 has 15 amino acids. CDR3 residues: CASSRLGTGKNIQYF. DNA for the CDR3: TGTGCCAGCAGCCGCCTAGGGACAGGGAAAAACATTCAGTACTTC.

This clonotype was counted many times. The V call is TRBV7-2, the J call TRBJ2-5; TRBD1 is a possible D gene (6 bases). Germline V CDR1 and CDR2: SGHTA, FQGNSA. The CDR3 runs 15 residues. Deletions cut 4 bases from V and 4 bases from J, with 16 bases between. The CDR3: CASSSTATGLETQYF. CDR3 coding DNA: TGTGCCAGCAGCTCCACCGCCACAGGGTTAGAGACCCAGTACTTC.

This clonotype has more than one count but fewer than ten. The gene calls are TRBV19 and TRBJ2-1; D is uncertain. Between the trimmed V and J ends, which lost 5 bases and 6 bases, there was a span of 11 bases. In germline, CDR1 is LNHDA, CDR2 SQIVND (reference sequence). The CDR3 has 13 residues. The CDR3 sequence is CASSYRSGNEQFF. Written as DNA, the CDR3 is TGTGCCAGTAGTTACCGGTCTGGCAATGAGCAGTTCTTC. Together with reference TRBV19 and TRBJ2-1, the CDR3 gives the full variable domain: DGGITQSPKYLFRKEGQNVTLSCEQNLNHDAMYWYRQDPGQGLRLIYYSQIVNDFQKGDIAEGYSVSREKKESFPLTVTSAQKNPTAFYLCASSYRSGNEQFFGPGTRLTVL.

V is TRBV2 and J is TRBJ2-3, with 12 nucleotides matching TRBD2. The germline V gene encodes CDR1 SNHLY and CDR2 FYNNEI. CDR3 length: 19 residues. The V segment lost 4 bases and the J segment 3 bases; nucleotides outside the gene matches: 14. CDR3 DNA sequence: TGTGCCAGCAGTGGGGCTAGCGGGAGGGCCTTTATTAGGACAGATACGCAGTATTTT. Its protein product is CASSGASGRAFIRTDTQYF.

As to this clonotype: Just one base apart from a much larger clone, this may be a read error. The CDR3, as DNA: TGTGCCAGCAGTTACGGACCGCTCAATCGGCCCCAGCATTTT. It encodes CASSYGPLNRPQHF. The V and J genes are TRBV6-5 and TRBJ1-5; D uncertain. Per the germline V gene, CDR1 is MNHEY and CDR2 is SVGAGI. CDR3 length: 14 residues.

V is TRBV2 and J is TRBJ2-7, with 8 positions matching TRBD2. This CDR3 spans 14 amino acids. The ends lost 5 bases at V and 0 bases at J; junction bases unmatched: 3. Germline V lookup: CDR1 SNHLY, CDR2 FYNNEI. CDR3 bases: TGTGCCAGCAGTTACGGGACTAGCTCCTACGAGCAGTACTTC. Protein sequence: CASSYGTSSYEQYF. Full variable domain (outside the CDR3, taken from reference TRBV2 and TRBJ2-7): EPEVTQTPSHQVTQMGQEVILRCVPISNHLYFYWYRQILGQKVEFLVSFYNNEISEKSEIFDDQFSVERPDGSNFTLKIRSTKLEDSAMYFCASSYGTSSYEQYFGPGTRLTVT.

This clonotype showed up just a few times. The V and J genes are TRBV20-1 and TRBJ1-5; D remains ambiguous. The CDR3 loop spans 15 amino acids. V was trimmed by 3 bases and J by 0 bases, leaving 12 bases between them. Germline assignment: CDR1 DFQATT and CDR2 SNEGSKA (reference sequence). The DNA of the CDR3 is TGCAGTGCTAGCCCGCTTTTGAGTAGCAATCAGCCCCAGCATTTT. Translation gives CSASPLLSSNQPQHF.

This clonotype was detected ten times or more. The chain has TRBV4-3 and TRBJ1-5; D not certain. CDR1 and CDR2 from the germline V gene are LGHNA and YSLEER. The CDR3 sequence is 15 residues long. V lost 1 base and J 0 bases, leaving 7 bases between the germline ends. The CDR3 DNA follows: TGCGCCAGCAGCCAAGTGCGGGGTAGCAATCAGCCCCAGCATTTT. Translated: CASSQVRGSNQPQHF.

V and J are TRBV7-2 and TRBJ2-1, with 7 bases matching TRBD2. The germline CDR1 and CDR2 sequences are SGHTA and FQGNSA. CDR3 length: 17 residues. The J segment lost 0 bases and the V segment lost 4 bases, leaving 9 bases of the junction unmatched. The CDR3 sequence: CASSSGGFKSSYNEQFF. The CDR3 DNA follows: TGTGCCAGCAGCTCCGGGGGGTTTAAGAGCTCCTACAATGAGCAGTTCTTC.

This clonotype occurred once. A much larger clone differs from this one at a single base, so this may be a read error. The chain carries TRBV29-1 and TRBJ2-2; 8 nucleotides align to TRBD1. The CDR3 consists of 15 residues. Looked up from germline, CDR1 is SQVTM and CDR2 is ANQGSEA. The CDR3 DNA reads as TGCAGCGTTGAAGGGACAGGGTCGAACACCGGGGGGCTGTTTTTT. Its translation: CSVEGTGSNTGGLFF.

This clonotype came up many times. The J gene is TRBJ2-2, the V gene TRBV10-1; D gene uncertain. CDR1 is WNHNN, CDR2 SYGVQD, per germline (reference sequence). The CDR3 contains 13 residues. Trimming removed 4 bases at V and 1 base at J, with 4 bases between. The CDR3 loop is CASSGMNTGELFF. The CDR3 DNA reads as TGCGCCAGCAGTGGGATGAACACCGGGGAGCTGTTTTTT.

This clonotype appeared a few times. This chain links TRBV4-1 with TRBJ2-3; 11 bases line up with TRBD2. Germline trimming cut 1 base from V and 1 base from J; bases unmatched to any gene: 13. Germline V gene lookup returns CDR1 MGHRA and CDR2 YSYEKL. This CDR3 comprises 20 residues. CDR3 amino acids: CASSQVVALAGGGGTDTQYF. CDR3 nucleotides: TGCGCCAGCAGCCAAGTCGTTGCCCTAGCGGGGGGTGGTGGCACAGATACGCAGTATTTT.

This clonotype was recorded a few times. The chain employs TRBV27 and TRBJ2-1, with TRBD2 as a possible D gene (6 bases). The CDR3 consists of 14 residues. Germline loops: CDR1 MNHEY, CDR2 SMNVEV (reference sequence). The ends were cut back, 5 bases at V and 7 bases at J, with 15 bases in the middle. DNA of the CDR3: TGTGCCAGCAGTGGGACTGGCGAAGGGAATGAGCAGTTCTTC. It codes for CASSGTGEGNEQFF.

This clonotype was observed at least ten times. The J gene is TRBJ1-3, the V gene TRBV9, with no clear D. CDR3 length equals 14 residues. V was clipped by 0 bases and J by 1 base, with 5 bases between them. The germline CDR1 and CDR2 sequences are SGDLS and YYNGEE. This CDR3 reads CASSVAGSGNTIYF. CDR3 sequence (DNA): TGTGCCAGCAGCGTAGCAGGTTCTGGAAACACCATATATTTT.

This clonotype has only one observation. The chain joins TRBV7-9 to TRBJ2-1; D gene uncertain. Germline-derived CDR1 and CDR2 are SEHNR and FQNEAQ (reference sequence). This CDR3 is built from 17 residues. V shed 5 bases and J shed 0 bases, with 17 bases lying between them. The CDR3 here is CASSGTIDPSSYNEQFF. CDR3 sequence (DNA): TGTGCCAGCAGCGGCACGATAGACCCTAGCTCCTACAATGAGCAGTTCTTC.

Points on this clonotype: It may be a read error: a sequence one base away is much more abundant. The chain joins TRBV7-2 to TRBJ2-1, with 10 bases that match TRBD2. The germline V gene has CDR1 SGHTA and CDR2 FQGNSA. V lost 1 base, J lost 9 bases, and 3 bases stayed unmatched. The CDR3 consists of 14 residues. This CDR3 is CASSLGTSGGEQFF. In DNA, the CDR3 is TGTGCCAGCAGCTTAGGGACTAGCGGCGGTGAGCAGTTCTTC.

This clonotype was counted ten times or more. This chain connects TRBV4-3 to TRBJ1-5; 7 bases are shared with TRBD1. Unmatched junction bases numbered 3, after V lost 0 bases and J lost 1 base. Looked up from germline, CDR1 is LGHNA and CDR2 is YSLEER. This CDR3 has 16 residues. CDR3 sequence reads: CASSQDRGHSNQPQHF. DNA of the CDR3: TGCGCCAGCAGCCAAGATAGGGGGCACAGCAATCAGCCCCAGCATTTT.

This rearrangement joins TRBV2 to TRBJ1-2; D possibly corresponds to TRBD1 (6 bases). Germline V CDR1 and CDR2: SNHLY, FYNNEI. The CDR3 spans 12 residues. The V and J ends lost 4 bases and 5 bases respectively, with 8 bases between them. The CDR3 bases are TGTGCCAGCAGTGGACAGGAGTATGGCTACACCTTC. This encodes CASSGQEYGYTF.

This clonotype was counted at least ten times. This chain joins TRBV12-3 or TRBV12-4 and TRBJ2-2, with a possible D match to TRBD1 (6 bases). This CDR3 has 14 residues. V lost 9 bases, J lost 2 bases, and 13 bases lay in between. This CDR3 reads CARQVDSNTGELFF. CDR3 nucleotide sequence: TGTGCCAGGCAGGTGGACAGTAACACCGGGGAGCTGTTTTTT.

This clonotype was observed at least ten times. The chain is built from TRBV10-3 and TRBJ2-5; D possibly corresponds to TRBD2 (5 bases). The CDR3 spans 12 residues. Deletions cut 4 bases from V and 7 bases from J, with 10 bases between. The germline CDR1 and CDR2 sequences are ENHRY and SYGVKD. The CDR3 region is CAISGPEGTQYF. The CDR3 region has the DNA TGTGCCATCAGTGGACCTGAGGGGACCCAGTACTTC.

With respect to this clonotype: A much larger clone differs by one base, so this may be a read error. The chain uses TRBV10-3 and TRBJ2-5, with D uncertain. Germline V lookup: CDR1 ENHRY, CDR2 SYGVKD. The CDR3 spans 13 residues. V dropped 7 bases and J dropped 2 bases, with 11 bases sitting between them. Here the CDR3 reads CAITGSQQETQYF. The CDR3 DNA reads TGTGCCATCACCGGGTCGCAACAAGAGACCCAGTACTTC.

Notes on this clonotype: A much larger clone is a single base away; this may be a read error. The V and J genes are TRBV27 and TRBJ2-7; D not certain. Germline CDR1 and CDR2: MNHEY and SMNVEV (reference sequence). V was shortened by 2 bases and J by 6 bases, with 8 bases between the two germline ends. The CDR3 spans 12 residues. CDR3 sequence reads: CASSLSPSEQYF. The CDR3 DNA reads as TGTGCCAGCAGTTTAAGCCCCTCCGAGCAGTACTTC.

This clonotype was detected ten times or more. The rearrangement links TRBV28 to TRBJ1-1; 8 bases map to TRBD1. CDR3 size: 15 residues. Germline values: CDR1 MDHEN, CDR2 SYDVKM. V lost 4 bases to trimming and J lost 0 bases; unmatched junction nucleotides: 4. Here the CDR3 DNA reads TGTGCCAGCAGTTCGCGACAGGGGCTGAACACTGAAGCTTTCTTT. Encoded protein: CASSSRQGLNTEAFF.

The chain carries TRBV9 and TRBJ2-5; D might be TRBD1 or TRBD2, each matching 6 bases. Trimming stripped 3 bases from V and 5 bases from J, with 14 bases between. The CDR3 is 14 amino acids. Germline CDR1 is SGDLS and CDR2 is YYNGEE. CDR3 protein: CASSDGGHPETQYF. The CDR3 DNA follows: TGTGCCAGCAGCGACGGGGGACACCCGGAGACCCAGTACTTC.